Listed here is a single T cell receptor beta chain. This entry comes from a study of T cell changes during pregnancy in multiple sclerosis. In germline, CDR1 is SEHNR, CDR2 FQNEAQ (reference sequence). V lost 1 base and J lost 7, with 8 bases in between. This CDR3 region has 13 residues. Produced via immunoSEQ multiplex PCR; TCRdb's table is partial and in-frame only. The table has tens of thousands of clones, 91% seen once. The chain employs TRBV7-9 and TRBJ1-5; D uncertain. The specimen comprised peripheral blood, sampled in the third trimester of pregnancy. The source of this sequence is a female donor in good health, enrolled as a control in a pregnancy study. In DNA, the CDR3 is TGTGCCAGCAGCTTAGGACTCCTACAGCCCCAGCATTTT. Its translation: CASSLGLLQPQHF.